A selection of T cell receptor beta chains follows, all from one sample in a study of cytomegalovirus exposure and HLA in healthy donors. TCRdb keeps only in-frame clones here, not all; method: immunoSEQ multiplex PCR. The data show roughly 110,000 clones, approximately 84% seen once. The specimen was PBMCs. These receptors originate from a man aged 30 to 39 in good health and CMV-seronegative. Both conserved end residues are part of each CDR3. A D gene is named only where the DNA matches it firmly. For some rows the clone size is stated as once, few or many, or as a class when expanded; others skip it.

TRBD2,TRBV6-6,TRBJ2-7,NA,TGTGCCAGCAGTTACGCGGGCGGGAGGGTCGACGAGCAGTACTTC,CASSYAGGRVDEQYF
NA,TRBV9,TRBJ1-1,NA,TGTGCCAGCAGCGGCCGGACACGCACTGAAGCTTTCTTT,CASSGRTRTEAFF
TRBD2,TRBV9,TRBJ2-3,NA,TGTGCCAGCAGCGTAGGCCTAGCGGGCACAGATACGCAGTATTTT,CASSVGLAGTDTQYF
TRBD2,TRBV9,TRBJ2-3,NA,TGTGCCAGCAGAAAAGCGGGAGCCGGGGATACGCAGTATTTT,CASRKAGAGDTQYF
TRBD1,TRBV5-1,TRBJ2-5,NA,TGCGCCAGCAGCCGGGGACAGGGAGAAGAGACCCAGTACTTC,CASSRGQGEETQYF
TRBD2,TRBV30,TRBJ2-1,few,TGTGCCTGGAGCCCCCTCCGCAGCGGGGGAAAAAGTAGTTCCTACAATGAGCAGTTCTTC,CAWSPLRSGGKSSSYNEQFF
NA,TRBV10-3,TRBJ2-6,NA,TGTGCCACACGAGTCTCTGGGGCCAACGTCCTGACTTTC,CATRVSGANVLTF
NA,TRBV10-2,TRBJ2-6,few,TGCGCCAGCAGTGAACTCCCTGGGGCCAACGTCCTGACTTTC,CASSELPGANVLTF
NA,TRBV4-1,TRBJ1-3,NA,TGCGCCAGCAGCCAACTCGCACAGGCGTTCTCTGGAAACACCATATATTTT,CASSQLAQAFSGNTIYF
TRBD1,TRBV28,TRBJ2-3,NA,TGTGCCAGCACCCTGGGCAGGGGGCGCACAGATACGCAGTATTTT,CASTLGRGRTDTQYF
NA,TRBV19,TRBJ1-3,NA,TGTGCCAGTAGTATCGGGGTCTCTGGAAACACCATATATTTT,CASSIGVSGNTIYF
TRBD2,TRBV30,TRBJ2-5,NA,TGTGCCTGGTCAAAACAGGGGGCCCTCACATGGACTAGCGGGGGGGCCTTGCGGAGAGAGACCCAGTACTTC,CAWSKQGALTWTSGGALRRETQYF
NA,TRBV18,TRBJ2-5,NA,TGTGCCAGCTCACCAGGTAGAGGGCCCGAGACCCAGTACTTC,CASSPGRGPETQYF
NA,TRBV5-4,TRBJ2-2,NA,TGTGCCAGCAGCTTGGGCGGAGTTTGGACCGGGGAGCTGTTTTTT,CASSLGGVWTGELFF
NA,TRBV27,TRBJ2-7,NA,TGTGCCAGCAGTTTACGGGGGGCCGGTTCCTACGAGCAGTACTTC,CASSLRGAGSYEQYF
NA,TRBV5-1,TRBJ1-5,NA,TGCGCCAGCAGCTTGGTCGCAGGTCAGCCCCAGCATTTT,CASSLVAGQPQHF
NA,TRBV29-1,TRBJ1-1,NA,TGCAGCGTGGGGGAGGGGACGGTGAACACTGAAGCTTTCTTT,CSVGEGTVNTEAFF
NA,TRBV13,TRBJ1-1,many,TGTGCCAGCAGCTTAGGTGAGGAGGGGTTCGGTAAAACTATTGAAGCTTTCTTT,CASSLGEEGFGKTIEAFF
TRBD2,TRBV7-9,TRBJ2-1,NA,TGTGCCAGCAGCTTAGGGCTAGCGGGAGTAGGTGAGCAGTTCTTC,CASSLGLAGVGEQFF
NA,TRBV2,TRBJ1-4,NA,TGTGCCAGCCGCGGTGACGCAGTTAATGAAAAACTGTTTTTT,CASRGDAVNEKLFF
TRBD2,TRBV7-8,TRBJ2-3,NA,TGTGCCAGCAGCTTAGAGGCTAGCGGGAGGGCCGGTACGCAGTATTTT,CASSLEASGRAGTQYF
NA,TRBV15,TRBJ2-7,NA,TGTGCCACCAGCAGAGCCCTCTCCTACGAGCAGTACTTC,CATSRALSYEQYF
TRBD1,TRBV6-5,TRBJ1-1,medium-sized,TGTGCCAGCAGTTCCAGGGGGAGAAACACTGAAGCTTTCTTT,CASSSRGRNTEAFF
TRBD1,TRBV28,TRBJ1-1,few,TGTGCCAGCAGTTCTCGGCCCGGGACAGGGGTAGGAACTGAAGCTTTCTTT,CASSSRPGTGVGTEAFF
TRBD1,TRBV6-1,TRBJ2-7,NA,TGTGCCAGCAGTGAAGGGGACAGGGGGTTCCACGAGCAGTACTTC,CASSEGDRGFHEQYF
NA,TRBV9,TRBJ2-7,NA,TGTGCCAGCAGCGTTCGAGACAAAGCCTACGAGCAGTACTTC,CASSVRDKAYEQYF
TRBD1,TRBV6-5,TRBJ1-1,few,TGTGCCAGCAGTTACACCCTACAGGGGAACGAAGCTTTCTTT,CASSYTLQGNEAFF
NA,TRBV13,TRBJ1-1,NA,TGTGCCAGCAGCTCCGGCGGAAACACTGAAGCTTTCTTT,CASSSGGNTEAFF
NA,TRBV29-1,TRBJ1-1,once,TGCAGCGTCAGGGGCGGTGGCACTGAAGCTTTCTTT,CSVRGGGTEAFF
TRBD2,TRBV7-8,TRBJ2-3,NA,TGTGCCAGCACACCCGGGACTAGCGGCACAGATACGCAGTATTTT,CASTPGTSGTDTQYF
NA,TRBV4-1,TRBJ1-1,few,TGCGCCAGCAGCCAACGGGAGCGGGTGTTAGACACTGAAGCTTTCTTT,CASSQRERVLDTEAFF
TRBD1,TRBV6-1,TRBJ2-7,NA,TGTGCCAGCAGTATACGATCCGGGACAGGGTACGAGCAGTACTTC,CASSIRSGTGYEQYF
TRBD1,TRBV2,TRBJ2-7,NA,TGTGCCAGCAGTGGTCGACAGGGTAACGGCGAGCAGTACTTC,CASSGRQGNGEQYF
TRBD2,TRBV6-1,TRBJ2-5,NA,TGTGCCAGCAGCGCAGAGGGGCTAGCGGGAGAGACCCAGTACTTC,CASSAEGLAGETQYF
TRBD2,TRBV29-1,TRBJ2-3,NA,TGCAGCGTTGAAGACGCGGGGGACACAGATACGCAGTATTTT,CSVEDAGDTDTQYF
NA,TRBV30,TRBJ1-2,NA,TGTGCCTGGAGTGTACAAAGGGCCTCGGGGGATGGCTACACCTTC,CAWSVQRASGDGYTF
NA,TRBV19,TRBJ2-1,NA,TGTGCCAGTACCCGGCAGGGCTACAATGAGCAGTTCTTC,CASTRQGYNEQFF
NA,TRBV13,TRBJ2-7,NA,TGTGCCATCCGCTTGAGGGAAGGGTACGAGCAGTACTTC,CAIRLREGYEQYF
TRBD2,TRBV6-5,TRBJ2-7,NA,TGTGCCAGCAGTTTCAGCCTAGCGGGGGGGGTCGACGAGCAGTACTTC,CASSFSLAGGVDEQYF
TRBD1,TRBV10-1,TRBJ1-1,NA,TGCGCCAGACCGACAGGGGGCATGGTCACTGAAGCTTTCTTT,CARPTGGMVTEAFF
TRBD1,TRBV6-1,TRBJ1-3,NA,TGTGCCAGCAGTGCGAGACAGGGGAACACCATATATTTT,CASSARQGNTIYF
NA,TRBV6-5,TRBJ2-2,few,TGTGCCAGCATTTCGGTTAACACCGGGGAGCTGTTTTTT,CASISVNTGELFF
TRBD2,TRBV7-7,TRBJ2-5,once,TGTGCTAGCAGCCAGAGCGGGGGGGCCGCAGAGACCCAGTACTTC,CASSQSGGAAETQYF
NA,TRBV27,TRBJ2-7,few,TGTGCCAGCAGTTTTGGTGGCAGCGAGCAGTACTTC,CASSFGGSEQYF
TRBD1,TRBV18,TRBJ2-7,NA,TGTGCCAGCTCACCAGGGACAGGGACCTACGAGCAGTACTTC,CASSPGTGTYEQYF
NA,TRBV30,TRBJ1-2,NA,TGTGCCTGGAGGGTACCTGTTACAATCGGCTACACCTTC,CAWRVPVTIGYTF
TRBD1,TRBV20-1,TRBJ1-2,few,TGCAGTGCCGGGACAGGTTATGGCTACACCTTC,CSAGTGYGYTF
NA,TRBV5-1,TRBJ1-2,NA,TGCGCCAGCAGCAAGGACAGCACTAACTATGGCTACACCTTC,CASSKDSTNYGYTF
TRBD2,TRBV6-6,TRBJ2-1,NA,TGTGCCAGCAGTTACTCGATAGCGGGAGGGCCCAATGAGCAGTTCTTC,CASSYSIAGGPNEQFF
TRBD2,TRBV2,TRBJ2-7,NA,TGTGCCAGCAGGCCTCAAGCGGGACTAACCGAGCAGTACTTC,CASRPQAGLTEQYF
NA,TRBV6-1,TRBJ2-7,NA,TGTGCCAGCACCCCTGGGGGCGTAAGCTCCTACGAGCAGTACTTC,CASTPGGVSSYEQYF
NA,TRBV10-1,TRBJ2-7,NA,TGCGCCAGCAGTGAGTCAACTAGCAACGAGCAGTACTTC,CASSESTSNEQYF
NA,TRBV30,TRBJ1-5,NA,TGTGCCTGGAGTGTCCTGACCGGGGGTTATCAGCCCCAGCATTTT,CAWSVLTGGYQPQHF
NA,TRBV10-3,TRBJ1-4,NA,TGTGCCATCAGTGCCGCCGAGCGGGAAAAACTGTTTTTT,CAISAAEREKLFF
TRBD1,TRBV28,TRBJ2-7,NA,TGTGCCAGCAGTTCCCCGGGACAGGGGGCTTCCGAGCAGTACTTC,CASSSPGQGASEQYF
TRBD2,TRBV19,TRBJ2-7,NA,TGTGCCAGTAGTACCGGGGGGGCGACCTACGAGCAGTACTTC,CASSTGGATYEQYF
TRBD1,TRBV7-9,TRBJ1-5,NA,TGTGCCAGCAGCTTATATCAGGGGGATAGCAATCAGCCCCAGCATTTT,CASSLYQGDSNQPQHF
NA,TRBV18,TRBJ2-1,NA,TGTGCCAGCTTAAGAAACGAGGGAGGTGAGCAGTTCTTC,CASLRNEGGEQFF
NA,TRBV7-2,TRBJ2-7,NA,TGTGCCAGCAGCTTAGTCGCCGCGCGGGGCTACGAGCAGTACTTC,CASSLVAARGYEQYF
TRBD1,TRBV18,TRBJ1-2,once,TGTGCCAGCTCACCGAGACAGGGCGGGGGCTACACCTTC,CASSPRQGGGYTF